This T cell receptor (beta chain) emerged from a study of CXCR3-negative and CXCR3-positive naive CD8 T cells. Germline CDR1 reads SGHTA; CDR2 reads FQGTGA. The CDR3 sequence is 14 residues long. Preparation of TRB cDNA libraries relied on 5' RACE carrying UMI labels. TCRdb reprocessed the 5' RACE reads; each CDR3 protein has one entry and no DNA is given. The sample spans around 50,000 distinct CDR3 sequences; the ten largest clones claim less than 1.6%. The chain has TRBV7-3 and TRBJ1-1. The sample consisted of naive CXCR3- CD8+ T cells from blood. The subset: CD45RO-CCR7+CD27+CD95- naive CD8+ T cells lacking CXCR3 (TNR3-). The TCR comes from a human donor in good health. Some clones in this sample may be carry-over from other donors' samples. CDR3 sequence: CASSLRGESGEAFF.